The clone carrying this TCR beta chain was seen a handful of times. What it recognizes is unknown. This entry is derived from a study of T-cell reconstitution after alpha-beta-depleted transplantation in children. General study results and limits: Newly produced T cells mostly accounted for T-cell counts and diversity one year post-transplant. The study reportedly traced alpha-beta T cells about two months after transplant to several hundred expanded graft clones. Surviving recipient T cells and thymic progenitors accounted for the high day-60 TCRbeta diversity observed in some patients.

TCRbeta library preparation incorporated unique molecular identifiers. TCRdb used MiXCR to reprocess the PCR reads, holding one entry per CDR3 protein. Of hundreds of thousands of distinct CDR3 sequences listed, approximately 19% are singletons. V was pared by 1 base and J by 6 bases, with 7 bases of the junction left unmatched. The CDR3 runs to 15 residues. CDR1 KGHSH and CDR2 LQKENI come from the germline V gene. The sequence was obtained from a male patient between 2 and 15 years old who had a stem cell transplant for acute lymphoblastic leukemia, so the T cells may come from the graft donor. The rearrangement links TRBV18 to TRBJ2-3; 7 nucleotides agree with TRBD2. Specimen: PBMCs, mostly from graft donor cells, collected 360 days after TCRalphabeta/CD19-depleted stem cell transplant. The CDR3 nucleotides are TGTGCCAGCTCACCACAAGCTCACGGGGGGGATACGCAGTATTTT. It translates to CASSPQAHGGDTQYF.